These 4 T cell receptor beta chains came from one sample sequenced in a study of shared T cell receptors in the human thymus. Sequencing was performed with immunoSEQ multiplex PCR; in TCRdb, only in-frame clones are kept and a portion is missing. Of hundreds of thousands of clones listed, more than 75% are singletons. These data also featured in a second study, about human thymus T cells.

Sequencing was done on a sample of thymocytes. The receptor source for this set is a boy younger than two with a congenital heart defect.

The chain has TRBV9 and TRBJ2-2; TRBD1 aligns across 8 bases. The V gene end was trimmed by 6 bases and the J gene end by 1 base; junction bases not matched to a gene: 8. From germline, CDR1 is SGDLS and CDR2 YYNGEE. The CDR3 contains 16 residues. CDR3 region: CASKQGVTENTGELFF. The CDR3 DNA is TGTGCCAGCAAACAGGGGGTCACCGAGAACACCGGGGAGCTGTTTTTT.

This chain uses TRBV5-6 with TRBJ2-7; D is unresolved. Per germline, CDR1 SGHDT and CDR2 YYEEEE. There are 12 residues in the CDR3. V shed 1 base and J shed 11 bases, with 13 bases lying between them. The CDR3 is CASSLFPRVEYF. The CDR3 bases are TGTGCCAGCAGCTTGTTTCCTCGGGTCGAGTACTTC.

The V gene is TRBV5-1, the J gene TRBJ1-6; D is undetermined. Trimming took off 1 base at V and 8 bases at J, with 7 bases between the two ends. The germline V gene encodes CDR1 SGHRS and CDR2 YFSETQ. The CDR3 spans 13 residues. The CDR3 sequence: CASSLFSDSPLHF. CDR3 sequence (DNA): TGCGCCAGCAGCTTGTTTTCCGATTCACCCCTCCACTTT.

The rearrangement links TRBV2 to TRBJ1-5; 7 positions match TRBD1. With V trimmed by 5 bases and J by 1 base, 14 bases remained unmatched. Germline V gene lookup returns CDR1 SNHLY and CDR2 FYNNEI. The CDR3 has 18 residues. CDR3 protein: CASSRGTATRGSNQPQHF. The CDR3 coding sequence is TGTGCCAGCAGTCGGGGGACAGCCACAAGGGGAAGCAATCAGCCCCAGCATTTT.